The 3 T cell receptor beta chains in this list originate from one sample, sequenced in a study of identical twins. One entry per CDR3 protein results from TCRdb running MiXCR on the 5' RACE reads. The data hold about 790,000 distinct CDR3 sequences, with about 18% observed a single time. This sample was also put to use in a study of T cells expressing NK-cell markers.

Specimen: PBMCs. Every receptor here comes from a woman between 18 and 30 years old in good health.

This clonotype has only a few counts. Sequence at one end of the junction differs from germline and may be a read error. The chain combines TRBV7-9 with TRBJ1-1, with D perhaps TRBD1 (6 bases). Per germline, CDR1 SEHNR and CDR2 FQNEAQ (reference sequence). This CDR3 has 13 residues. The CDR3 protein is CASSLAGVPEAFF. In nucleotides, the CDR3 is TGTGCCAGCAGCTTGGCAGGGGTGCCTGAAGCCTTCTTT.

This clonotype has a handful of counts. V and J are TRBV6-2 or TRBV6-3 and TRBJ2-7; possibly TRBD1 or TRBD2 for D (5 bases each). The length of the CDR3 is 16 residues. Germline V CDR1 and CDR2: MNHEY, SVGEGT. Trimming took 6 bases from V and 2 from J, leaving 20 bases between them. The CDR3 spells CASSHDLGADTYEQYF. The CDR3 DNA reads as TGTGCCAGCAGCCACGACTTAGGAGCGGACACCTACGAGCAGTACTTC.

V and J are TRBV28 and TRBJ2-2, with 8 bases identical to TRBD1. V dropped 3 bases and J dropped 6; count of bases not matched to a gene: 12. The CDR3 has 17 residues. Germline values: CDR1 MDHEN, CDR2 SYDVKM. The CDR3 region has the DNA TGTGCCAGCAGTTTTAGGTCTCCGGACAGGGAATCCGGGGAGCTGTTTTTT. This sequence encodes CASSFRSPDRESGELFF.